This T cell receptor beta chain was recovered during a study of T cell responses to AZD1222 COVID-19 vaccine. Overall study results and limits: Baseline testing showed seropositivity in only six AZD1222 recipients.

Concerning this clone itself: The target antigen is unknown.

V was clipped by 6 bases and J by 5 bases; unmatched bases: 8. The CDR3 contains 14 residues. The germline CDR1 and CDR2 sequences are MNHEY and SVGAGI. Repertoires were generated with immunoSEQ multiplex PCR, while TCRdb's copy carries only in-frame clones and drops some. The sample holds roughly 110,000 clones, 92% seen once. The sample in question was peripheral blood, obtained 28 days after the second AZD1222 dose. The chain combines TRBV6-5 with TRBJ1-1, with TRBD1 matching 8 bases. The TCR comes from an adult who received the AZD1222 COVID-19 vaccine. Here the CDR3 reads CASSPDRVNTEAFF. The DNA for the CDR3 is TGTGCCAGCAGCCCGGACAGGGTTAATACTGAAGCTTTCTTT.